This note documents a single T cell receptor beta chain sequence. Its antigen is not known. Each donor was a Caucasian adult residing in Nashville, Tennessee. This entry is derived from a study of shared clonotypes between healthy human individuals. Findings and caveats of the study: When naive CD4 clonotypes were compared across a handful of donors, about 4.8% were shared.

Germline values: CDR1 SGHKS, CDR2 YYEKEE (reference sequence). The CDR3 sequence is 14 residues long. V was clipped by 4 bases and J by 1 base, with 12 bases between them. TCRdb keeps only in-frame clones here, not all; method: immunoSEQ multiplex PCR. The repertoire holds around 240,000 clones, 65% seen once, with approximately 12% in the top ten. This clonotype was obtained from a man under 40 in good health. Sample: memory CD4+ T cells sorted from blood. Subset indicated: CD45RA-negative fraction. The chain combines TRBV5-5 with TRBJ2-7; D remains ambiguous. The CDR3 loop reads CASSGWYSSYEQYF. Here the CDR3 DNA reads TGTGCCAGCAGCGGATGGTACAGTTCCTACGAGCAGTACTTC.